Included here is one T cell receptor (beta chain) sequence, with context. Individuals drawn from approximately 22 US areas were about 18 to 89 years old. Cohort assignment relied on participant-reported clinical history. These data originate in a study of blood T cell repertoires in COVID-19. Overall study: The cDNA or gDNA used as material had been derived from T cells, B-cell-depleted T cells, or PBMCs.

Trimming removed 7 bases from V and 2 bases from J; junction bases left unmatched: 8. The CDR3 has 16 amino acids. Germline V gene data show CDR1 as SGHRS and CDR2 as YFSETQ. Authors' methods: How many nucleated cells were present was estimated from reference gene primer amplification. Assay: immunoSEQ multiplex PCR; the TCRdb copy retains only in-frame clones and omits some. V, J and clone size reflect that table, while D and trimming were determined from the DNA. The sample consists of roughly 230,000 clones, around 82% of them appearing once. The origin of this receptor is a man aged 50-59 years who had recovered from COVID-19. Material: PBMCs or T cells enriched from blood (not recorded which). The chain uses TRBV5-1 and TRBJ1-3, with 11 bases lining up with TRBD1. CDR3 amino acids: CASSTGTGGTGNTIYF. CDR3 nucleotides: TGCGCCAGCTCAACCGGGACAGGGGGTACTGGAAACACCATATATTTT.